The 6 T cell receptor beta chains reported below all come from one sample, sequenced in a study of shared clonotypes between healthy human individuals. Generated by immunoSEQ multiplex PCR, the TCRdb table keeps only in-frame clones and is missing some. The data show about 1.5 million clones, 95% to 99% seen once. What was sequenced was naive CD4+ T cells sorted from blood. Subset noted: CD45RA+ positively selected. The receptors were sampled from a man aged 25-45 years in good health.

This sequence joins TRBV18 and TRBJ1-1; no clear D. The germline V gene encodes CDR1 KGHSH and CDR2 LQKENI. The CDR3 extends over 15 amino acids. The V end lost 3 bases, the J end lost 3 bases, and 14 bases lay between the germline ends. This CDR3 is CASSPPYGQYTEAFF. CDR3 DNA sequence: TGTGCCAGCTCACCGCCTTACGGGCAGTACACTGAAGCTTTCTTT.

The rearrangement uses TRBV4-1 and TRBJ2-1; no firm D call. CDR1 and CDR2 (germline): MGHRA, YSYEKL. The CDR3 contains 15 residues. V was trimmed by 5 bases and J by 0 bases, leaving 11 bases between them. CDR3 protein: CASSRLETSYNEQFF. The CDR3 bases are TGCGCCAGCAGCAGGTTGGAAACCTCCTACAATGAGCAGTTCTTC.

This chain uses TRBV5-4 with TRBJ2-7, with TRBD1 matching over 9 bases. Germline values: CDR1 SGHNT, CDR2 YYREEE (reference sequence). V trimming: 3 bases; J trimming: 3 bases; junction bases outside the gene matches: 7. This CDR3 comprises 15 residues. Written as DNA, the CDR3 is TGTGCCAGCAGCTCTGGGACAGGGCCTCACTACGAGCAGTACTTC. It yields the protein CASSSGTGPHYEQYF.

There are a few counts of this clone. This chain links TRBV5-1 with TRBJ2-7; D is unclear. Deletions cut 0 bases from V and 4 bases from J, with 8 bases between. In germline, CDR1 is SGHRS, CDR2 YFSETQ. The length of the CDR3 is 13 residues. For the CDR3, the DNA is TGCGCCAGCAGCTTGGCCACATCTTACGAGCAGTACTTC. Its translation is CASSLATSYEQYF. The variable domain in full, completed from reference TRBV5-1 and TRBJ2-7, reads KAGVTQTPRYLIKTRGQQVTLSCSPISGHRSVSWYQQTPGQGLQFLFEYFSETQRNKGNFPGRFSGRQFSNSRSEMNVSTLELGDSALYLCASSLATSYEQYFGPGTRLTVT.

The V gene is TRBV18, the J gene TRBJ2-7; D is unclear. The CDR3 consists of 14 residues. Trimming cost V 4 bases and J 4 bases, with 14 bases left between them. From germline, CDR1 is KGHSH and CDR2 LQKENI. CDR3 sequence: CASSLAVSTYEQYF. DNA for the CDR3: TGTGCCAGCTCACTGGCAGTTAGCACATACGAGCAGTACTTC. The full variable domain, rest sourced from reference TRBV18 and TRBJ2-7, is NAGVMQNPRHLVRRRGQEARLRCSPMKGHSHVYWYRQLPEEGLKFMVYLQKENIIDESGMPKERFSAEFPKEGPSILRIQQVVRGDSAAYFCASSLAVSTYEQYFGPGTRLTVT.

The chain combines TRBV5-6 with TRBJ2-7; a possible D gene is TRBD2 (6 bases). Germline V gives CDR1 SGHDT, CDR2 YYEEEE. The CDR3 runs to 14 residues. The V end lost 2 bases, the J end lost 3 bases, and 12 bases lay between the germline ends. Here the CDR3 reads CASSFGAEGYEQYF. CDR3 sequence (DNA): TGTGCCAGCAGCTTCGGGGCGGAGGGCTACGAGCAGTACTTC.